This T cell receptor beta chain is from a study of T cell responses to AZD1222 COVID-19 vaccine. About this clone: The antigen is not known.

Whole-study results and caveats: Baseline testing showed seropositivity in only six or seven AZD1222 recipients.

This CDR3 region has 11 residues. Trimming cost V 9 bases and J 7 bases, with 12 bases left between them. Looked up from germline, CDR1 is ENHRY and CDR2 is SYGVKD. Some clones are missing from TCRdb's copy, which holds only in-frame ones; the method was immunoSEQ multiplex PCR. The repertoire includes about 180,000 clones, around 90% of them detected once, and approximately 7.7% sits in the top ten. This sequence was found in an adult in good health. The specimen was peripheral blood, collected on day 0 of AZD1222 vaccination. The rearrangement uses TRBV10-3 and TRBJ1-2; possibly TRBD1 for D (5 bases). CDR3 protein: CAIGQGGGYTF. CDR3 coding DNA: TGTGCCATAGGTCAGGGTGGTGGCTACACCTTC.